This T cell receptor (beta chain) was retrieved from a study of post-analysis software for immune sequencing data (dated by TCRdb to the mid-2010s). Describing the broader study: The recorded disease courses included relapsing-remitting, secondary progressive and progressive-relapsing multiple sclerosis, and some patients had no subtype annotation. A subset of samples was prepared in parallel using single-end sample barcoding, then pooled and co-amplified after Illumina adapter ligation. The patient repertoires were compared against about 10 previously published healthy control repertoires obtained from donors aged about 6 to 26 years. Beyond this particular receptor, the publication reports: When samples were clustered directly using the F measure, samples prepared in the same batch co-clustered strongly, which prompted a batch-effect correction. The control group was slightly older than the multiple sclerosis patient group. Significantly higher frequencies in patients than in controls were found for a handful of TRBV segments, including TRBV5-6, TRBV5-1 and TRBV20-1. Compared with controls, multiple sclerosis patients had significantly lower normalized Chao1 diversity, a finding suggesting substantial peripheral T-cell clonal expansion.

The CDR3 goes from the cysteine to the phenylalanine over 15 residues. CDR3 DNA only is kept here, 45 bases in frame from base 1. V gives up 0 bases and J gives up 4 bases, and the segment between their germline ends measures 10 bases. Looking up the germline V gene (reference sequence) yields CDR1 LGHDT and CDR2 YNNKEL. TCR beta repertoires were profiled from peripheral blood of roughly 13 young patients with multiple sclerosis to demonstrate the VDJtools post-analysis software. The patients with multiple sclerosis were children and adolescents between 6 and 15 years of age. For this clonotype: The clone's antigen remains unknown. Per-base quality was not reported, and no clone a single base away is much larger than it.

The library was made by PCR. TCRdb lists the instrument as Illumina HiSeq 2500. Unique molecular identifiers were incorporated into TCR beta cDNA libraries to reduce PCR and sequencing biases. Every 1 to 10 million input T cells yielded roughly 500,000 cDNA molecules, meaning each molecule approximated one T cell. The patient libraries were prepared and sequenced using the same protocol as the earlier healthy control dataset. Samples belonging to the same batch were prepared together, multiplexed and sequenced on a shared HiSeq lane. The original methods were these. Raw barcoded reads were processed with MIGEC, and single-read molecular identifier groups were discarded before consensus assembly and CDR3 extraction. VDJtools was used for post-analysis of the clonotype tables, and diversity was normalized by down-sampling every dataset to the size of the smallest sample. In repertoire overlap clustering, CDR3 amino acid sequences, but not nucleotide sequences, were matched to correct batch-related cross-sample contamination. TCRdb handled the public reads itself, with Q25 trimming in fastp and clone calling in MiXCR, and kept productive beta chains. All rows with the same CDR3 protein become a single entry with the most common DNA and genes. The V and J calls and clone size come from TCRdb's table, not from the authors' own analysis. The sample table records a few hundred thousand distinct CDR3 sequences; 39% of these occur just once. Roughly 8.2% of the sample goes to the ten largest clones.

The sequence is built from TRBV3-1 and TRBJ2-1, with no confidently assigned D gene. The TCR comes from a girl aged 2 to 10 with multiple sclerosis. Sequences were obtained from blood. The CDR3 region reads CASSQDGWGYNEQFF. The DNA sequence is as follows: TGTGCCAGCAGCCAAGATGGGTGGGGTTACAATGAGCAGTTCTTC.